This T cell receptor (beta chain) was sequenced for a study of healthy donors' naive CD4 and CD8 T cells. This CDR3 has 13 amino acids. V dropped 8 bases and J dropped 1 base, with 11 bases sitting between them. Germline CDR1 and CDR2: MDHEN and SYDVKM. Study-level findings and limits: A reported CD4+/CD8+ bias affected most V and J genes in naive cells.

TCR libraries were built from 500 to 550 ng of total RNA by linear amplification. Original methodology: Under 80,000 TCR alpha transcripts were sequenced from 5 healthy donors. TCRdb ran MiXCR on the reads and lists one entry per CDR3 protein. These V and J calls rely on TCRdb rather than the paper's analysis. The table shows about 180,000 distinct CDR3 sequences, with 74% occurring only once. Sorting defined naive CD4+ as CD4+CD8-CD45RO-CD45RA+ and naive CD8+ as CD8+CD4-CD45RA+CD27bright. About this clonotype: Its antigen is unknown.

The chain carries TRBV28 and TRBJ1-1; D unresolved. The receptor comes from a pool of human donors in good health; the sample pools cells from several healthy donors. Specimen: naive CD4+ and CD8+ T cells sorted from blood, pooled from several donors. DNA of the CDR3: TGTGCCAGCTTGGACTGGCGGAACACTGAAGCTTTCTTT. Its protein is CASLDWRNTEAFF.